These T cell receptor beta chains were read from a single sample in a study of T cell responses to AZD1222 COVID-19 vaccine. Clones were sequenced by immunoSEQ multiplex PCR, and TCRdb holds only the in-frame ones, with some missing. The sample records some 84,000 clones, 70% to 90% being singletons. Sequencing was performed on peripheral blood, taken 28 days after the second AZD1222 dose. These receptors were obtained from an adult who received the AZD1222 COVID-19 vaccine. Each CDR3 is given with its conserved first and last residue. The D gene is left open where the match is weak. Clone size is not always given. Where it is, it says once, few, many or a class for expanded clones.

v_call	j_call	clone_size	d_call	cdr3_aa	cdr3_nt
TRBV29-1	TRBJ1-3	NA	NA	CSVRLGGNTIYF	TGCAGCGTGAGGTTGGGTGGAAACACCATATATTTT
TRBV9	TRBJ2-7	NA	NA	CASSPRPSSYEQYF	TGTGCCAGCAGCCCGAGACCGTCCTCCTACGAGCAGTACTTC
TRBV6-5	TRBJ1-1	NA	NA	CASSQGQNTEAFF	TGTGCCAGCAGTCAGGGACAGAACACTGAAGCTTTCTTT
TRBV10-1	TRBJ1-3	NA	NA	CASSEPGSGNTIYF	TGCGCCAGCAGTGAGCCAGGCTCTGGAAACACCATATATTTT
TRBV29-1	TRBJ2-2	NA	TRBD1	CSVEEGGRRSGELFF	TGCAGCGTTGAAGAAGGGGGCAGGAGGAGCGGGGAGCTGTTTTTT
TRBV6-1	TRBJ1-2	NA	NA	CASSEGWDYGYTF	TGTGCCAGCAGTGAAGGCTGGGACTATGGCTACACCTTC
TRBV12-5	TRBJ2-2	NA	NA	CASTPTRANTGELFF	TGTGCTAGTACCCCAACTAGGGCGAACACCGGGGAGCTGTTTTTT
TRBV7-2	TRBJ1-2	NA	NA	CASSLSRTPFNYGYTF	TGTGCCAGCAGCTTATCAAGGACACCTTTTAACTATGGCTACACCTTC
TRBV30	TRBJ1-1	NA	NA	CAWSSDSSYTEAFF	TGTGCCTGGAGTTCGGACTCCTCTTACACTGAAGCTTTCTTT
TRBV10-3	TRBJ2-7	NA	NA	CAISGGAETSYEQYF	TGTGCCATCAGTGGCGGGGCGGAGACATCCTACGAGCAGTACTTC
TRBV18	TRBJ2-1	few	TRBD2	CASSLPGLAAQNEQFF	TGTGCCAGCTCACTGCCGGGACTAGCGGCACAGAATGAGCAGTTCTTC
TRBV7-9	TRBJ1-5	once	NA	CASSLEGLSGQHF	TGTGCCAGCAGCTTAGAGGGCCTCAGCGGCCAGCATTTT
TRBV14	TRBJ2-5	NA	TRBD1	CASSRWGQGAEETQYF	TGTGCCAGCAGCCGATGGGGACAGGGGGCCGAGGAGACCCAGTACTTC
TRBV9	TRBJ2-1	NA	TRBD2	CASSVVEGGPNEQFF	TGTGCCAGCAGCGTAGTGGAGGGAGGGCCTAATGAGCAGTTCTTC
TRBV21-1	TRBJ1-2	NA	NA	CASTSPVPGQALIYTF	TGTGCCAGCACCAGTCCGGTGCCGGGACAGGCCTTGATCTACACCTTC
TRBV24-1	TRBJ2-2	NA	TRBD1	CATSDLSGQGTGELFF	TGTGCCACCAGTGATTTATCGGGACAGGGGACCGGGGAGCTGTTTTTT
TRBV3-1/TRBV3-2	TRBJ1-2	NA	NA	CASSQDRNYGYTF	TGTGCCAGCAGCCAAGACCGAAACTATGGCTACACCTTC
TRBV4-3	TRBJ1-6	NA	NA	CASSQEQAGGSPLHF	TGCGCCAGCAGCCAAGAACAGGCCGGTGGTTCACCCCTCCACTTT
TRBV7-2	TRBJ1-2	NA	NA	CASSLAQGNYGYTF	TGTGCCAGCAGCTTAGCGCAGGGCAACTATGGCTACACCTTC
TRBV5-4	TRBJ2-2	NA	NA	CASSLDGLYTGELFF	TGTGCCAGCAGCTTGGACGGGCTATACACCGGGGAGCTGTTTTTT
TRBV12-3/TRBV12-4	TRBJ2-7	NA	NA	CASSLGREYEQYF	TGTGCCAGCAGTTTAGGCAGAGAATACGAGCAGTACTTC
TRBV27	TRBJ1-2	NA	NA	CASSLWAGAYGYTF	TGTGCCAGCAGTTTATGGGCAGGCGCCTATGGCTACACCTTC
TRBV27	TRBJ1-2	NA	NA	CASSRRDLLHLYGYTF	TGTGCCAGCAGTCGTCGGGACCTACTACACCTCTATGGCTACACCTTC
TRBV11-2	TRBJ1-2	NA	NA	CASSLVAGGYTF	TGTGCCAGCAGCTTAGTAGCAGGGGGCTACACCTTC
TRBV11-2	TRBJ1-3	NA	TRBD1	CASSSRQGLGNTIYF	TGTGCCAGCAGCTCAAGACAGGGTCTTGGAAACACCATATATTTT
TRBV19	TRBJ2-2	NA	NA	CASSSLTTRWGAGSGELFF	TGTGCCAGTAGTAGCCTAACGACCAGATGGGGGGCGGGCTCCGGGGAGCTGTTTTTT
TRBV15	TRBJ1-5	few	NA	CATSRVNQPQHF	TGTGCCACCAGCAGAGTTAATCAGCCCCAGCATTTT
TRBV3-1/TRBV3-2	TRBJ1-1	NA	NA	CASGNRANTEAFF	TGTGCCAGCGGTAACAGAGCGAACACTGAAGCTTTCTTT
TRBV29-1	TRBJ1-1	NA	TRBD1	CSASTGAVNTEAFF	TGCAGCGCCTCGACAGGGGCAGTGAACACTGAAGCTTTCTTT
TRBV28	TRBJ1-5	NA	NA	CASSFNRPYNQPQHF	TGTGCCAGCAGTTTTAATCGGCCCTACAATCAGCCCCAGCATTTT
TRBV4-3	TRBJ1-2	NA	NA	CASSPTHGYTF	TGCGCCAGCAGCCCCACCCATGGCTACACCTTC
TRBV5-5	TRBJ2-3	NA	NA	CASSMDVSTDTQYF	TGTGCCAGCAGCATGGACGTGAGCACAGATACGCAGTATTTT
TRBV7-9	TRBJ2-7	few	NA	CASSSNMYYEQYF	TGTGCCAGCAGCTCCAATATGTACTACGAGCAGTACTTC
TRBV7-2	TRBJ2-7	NA	TRBD2	CASSISGRASNEQYF	TGTGCCAGCAGCATTAGCGGGAGGGCCTCCAACGAGCAGTACTTC
TRBV11-2	TRBJ1-2	NA	TRBD1	CASSSGQGTGDYTF	TGTGCCAGCAGTTCCGGACAGGGGACGGGAGACTACACCTTC
TRBV6-5	TRBJ1-1	NA	NA	CASSLAGIPEAFF	TGTGCCAGCAGTTTGGCAGGAATACCTGAAGCTTTCTTT
TRBV11-3	TRBJ2-3	NA	NA	CASSLSRITDTQYF	TGTGCCAGCAGCTTATCGAGGATCACAGATACGCAGTATTTT
TRBV4-2	TRBJ1-1	NA	NA	CASSTQGWRNTEAFF	TGTGCCAGCAGCACCCAGGGGTGGCGAAACACTGAAGCTTTCTTT
TRBV3-1/TRBV3-2	TRBJ1-2	NA	NA	CASSQGGVYGYTF	TGTGCCAGCAGCCAGGGAGGGGTCTATGGCTACACCTTC
TRBV7-9	TRBJ2-7	few	NA	CASSLVRPTLGDFYYEQYF	TGTGCCAGCAGCTTAGTTCGGCCGACTTTGGGTGACTTTTACTACGAGCAGTACTTC
TRBV25-1	TRBJ1-2	NA	NA	CASSDNANYGYTF	TGTGCCAGCAGTGATAACGCCAACTATGGCTACACCTTC
TRBV7-2	TRBJ1-1	NA	TRBD1	CASSVMEGATEAFF	TGTGCCAGCAGCGTCATGGAGGGGGCCACTGAAGCTTTCTTT
TRBV5-1	TRBJ1-2	NA	NA	CASSQGSGYGYTF	TGCGCCAGCAGTCAGGGGAGTGGTTATGGCTACACCTTC
TRBV5-5	TRBJ1-6	once	NA	CASSWGPSDNSPLHF	TGTGCCAGCAGCTGGGGTCCATCGGACAATTCACCCCTCCACTTT
TRBV19	TRBJ1-2	NA	NA	CASTPRGGARRYTF	TGTGCCAGTACCCCCCGCGGGGGAGCTCGTCGCTACACCTTC
TRBV5-1	TRBJ2-7	NA	NA	CASSLITGYYEQYF	TGCGCCAGCAGCTTAATCACAGGATACTACGAGCAGTACTTC
TRBV11-3	TRBJ2-3	NA	TRBD2	CASSLDLGGLGDTQYF	TGTGCCAGCAGCTTAGATTTGGGAGGGCTTGGAGATACGCAGTATTTT
TRBV27	TRBJ2-2	NA	TRBD1	CASSLFPPVQGAPRGELFF	TGTGCCAGCAGTTTATTCCCCCCCGTCCAGGGGGCGCCTAGAGGGGAGCTGTTTTTT
TRBV18	TRBJ1-6	NA	NA	CASSPGPSVNSPLHF	TGTGCCAGCTCACCTGGCCCCTCGGTAAATTCACCCCTCCACTTT
TRBV5-8	TRBJ2-5	NA	NA	CASSLVETQYF	TGTGCCAGCAGCTTGGTAGAGACCCAGTACTTC